This passage covers 5 T cell receptor beta chains from one sample sequenced in a study of blood T cells in healthy people across ages. PCR was performed a second time for about 7 to 12 cycles using a sample-barcoded 5' primer and a J-beta primer mix. TCRdb independently ran MiXCR on the 5' RACE reads; one entry per CDR3 protein. The table records some 690,000 distinct CDR3 sequences, approximately 21% of them present only once. Material: blood. Receptors originate from a man aged 65-85 years in good health.

This clonotype has only a few counts. This chain links TRBV6-8 with TRBJ1-1, with D possibly TRBD1 on 6 matching bases. Trimming stripped 6 bases from V and 5 bases from J, with 16 bases between. The CDR3 totals 14 residues. Germline loops: CDR1 MNHGY, CDR2 SAAAGT. Written as DNA, the CDR3 is TGTGCCAGCAGGTTGACAGGCTGGGCGACTGAAGCTTTCTTT. This codes for CASRLTGWATEAFF.

The chain couples TRBV10-3 to TRBJ2-5; 14 bases map to TRBD2. This CDR3 has 15 amino acids. Germline lookup yields CDR1 ENHRY and CDR2 SYGVKD. With V trimmed by 4 bases and J by 5 bases, 3 bases remained unmatched. CDR3 protein: CAISGTSGGIETQYF. For the CDR3, the DNA is TGTGCCATCAGTGGGACTAGCGGGGGGATTGAGACCCAGTACTTC.

This clonotype was counted only a few times. The CDR3 nucleotides are TGTGCCACCAGTGATTTGCACCCCGGGACAGGGGGCTACAATGAGCAGTTCTTC. Its translation: CATSDLHPGTGGYNEQFF. This sequence joins TRBV24-1 and TRBJ2-1, with 11 bases identical to TRBD1. This CDR3 spans 18 amino acids. The junction had 6 bases not matched to a gene; V was cut back by 0 bases and J by 3 bases. CDR1 KGHDR and CDR2 SFDVKD come from the germline V gene.

This clonotype was seen a few times. The chain has TRBV20-1 and TRBJ2-5; possible D gene TRBD1, 5 bases. TRBJ2-7 matches the DNA end more closely, so the J call is doubtful. Germline V gives CDR1 DFQATT, CDR2 SNEGSKA (reference sequence). The CDR3 is made up of 13 amino acids. The chain's CDR3 is CSASAGNAYEQYF. The DNA of the CDR3 is TGCAGTGCTAGTGCAGGGAATGCCTACGAGCAGTACTTC.

This clonotype was seen more than once but under ten times. The chain combines TRBV27 with TRBJ1-1; a weak D match, TRBD1 (6 bases). Germline CDR1 reads MNHEY; CDR2 reads SMNVEV (reference sequence). Deletions cut 5 bases from V and 7 bases from J, with 17 bases between. The CDR3 sequence is 14 residues long. The CDR3 region is CASSIYRERSEAFF. Here the CDR3 DNA reads TGTGCCAGCAGTATTTACAGGGAAAGGAGTGAAGCTTTCTTT.